Listed below are T cell receptor beta chains from one sample, sequenced in a study of cytomegalovirus exposure and HLA in healthy donors. Sequencing used immunoSEQ multiplex PCR; TCRdb keeps in-frame clones, though not all of them. The sample yields fewer than 150,000 clones, about 80% seen once. The sequenced sample consisted of PBMCs. These receptors came from a man aged 40-49 years in good health and CMV-seropositive. Both conserved end residues are part of each CDR3. D genes are given only for firm matches. For some rows the clone size is stated as once, few or many, or as a class when expanded; others skip it.

size	D	V	J	DNA	CDR3
NA	NA	TRBV4-1	TRBJ2-5	TGCGCCAGCAGCCAAGTGGATATGGGATTCCAGGGGACCCAGTACTTC	CASSQVDMGFQGTQYF
NA	NA	TRBV7-3	TRBJ1-1	TGTGCCAGCAACCCCGGGGGAAAGAACACTGAAGCTTTCTTT	CASNPGGKNTEAFF
NA	NA	TRBV11-2	TRBJ2-7	TGTGCCAGCTCACAACAGTTACTGAGCTCCTACGAGCAGTACTTC	CASSQQLLSSYEQYF
NA	NA	TRBV25-1	TRBJ2-6	TGTGCCAGCAGTGAGCGCAACAGACCCTCTGGGGCCAACGTCCTGACTTTC	CASSERNRPSGANVLTF
NA	NA	TRBV6-6	TRBJ1-2	TGTCCCCGCGACTCGGATTGGGACTATGGCTACACCTTC	CPRDSDWDYGYTF
few	NA	TRBV30	TRBJ1-2	TGTGCCTGGATGGGGGGTCGTCCTAACTATGGCTACACCTTC	CAWMGGRPNYGYTF
few	NA	TRBV27	TRBJ1-2	TGTGCCAGCAGTGGACAGAGCAACTATGGCTACACCTTC	CASSGQSNYGYTF
NA	TRBD2	TRBV11-2	TRBJ2-1	TGTGCCAGCAGCCCCCATAGCGGGAGTTCGCCCTACAATGAGCAGTTCTTC	CASSPHSGSSPYNEQFF
NA	TRBD1	TRBV6-5	TRBJ1-2	TGTGCCAGCAGTTACTCTCGGGACAGACCATATGGCTACACCTTC	CASSYSRDRPYGYTF
few	NA	TRBV4-3	TRBJ1-2	TGCGCCAGCAGAACAACAGGGAGCTATGGCTACACCTTC	CASRTTGSYGYTF
NA	NA	TRBV7-9	TRBJ2-1	TGTGCCAGCAGCTTGGGGACAAACGGGCAGTTCTTC	CASSLGTNGQFF
NA	NA	TRBV16	TRBJ1-4	TGTGCCAGCAGCTCTCGGGTTTCAACTAATGAAAAACTGTTTTTT	CASSSRVSTNEKLFF
NA	TRBD2	TRBV4-2	TRBJ2-1	TGTGCCAGCAGCCGAAGGATTAGCGGGAGCTACAATGAGCAGTTCTTC	CASSRRISGSYNEQFF
NA	NA	TRBV27	TRBJ2-1	TGTGCCAGCAGTTTGAGGGGACTCACCTACAATGAGCAGTTCTTC	CASSLRGLTYNEQFF
once	TRBD1	TRBV6-1	TRBJ1-1	TGTGCCAGCAGTCCGGCCGGGACAGTCCGTGAAGCTTTCTTT	CASSPAGTVREAFF
NA	NA	TRBV18	TRBJ2-7	TGTGCCAGCTCACCACCGAGGTCAACAGGGTACAGGTACGAGCAGTACTTC	CASSPPRSTGYRYEQYF
NA	NA	TRBV27	TRBJ2-7	TGTGCCAGCAGTTTGAATAGCGGTGTAGAGCAGTACTTC	CASSLNSGVEQYF
once	NA	TRBV19	TRBJ1-1	TGTGCCAGTCTCATGCCCGGGAACACTGAAGCTTTCTTT	CASLMPGNTEAFF
NA	TRBD2	TRBV18	TRBJ2-1	TGTGCCAGCTCACCGTTTGCCCTAGCGGGGGGTAGAAATGAGCAGTTCTTC	CASSPFALAGGRNEQFF
few	NA	TRBV10-3	TRBJ1-1	TGTGCCATCAGGCGGGGTGAGAACACTGAAGCTTTCTTT	CAIRRGENTEAFF
NA	TRBD1	TRBV6-4	TRBJ1-1	TGTGCCAGCAGCCGGACAGGGGACCGGGACACTGAAGCTTTCTTT	CASSRTGDRDTEAFF
NA	TRBD1	TRBV9	TRBJ2-1	TGTGCCAGCAGCGTAGGGTACAGGGGCAATGAGCAGTTCTTC	CASSVGYRGNEQFF
NA	NA	TRBV7-2	TRBJ2-7	TGTGCCAGCAGCTCAGCCCCGCAGGTCTACGAGCAGTACTTC	CASSSAPQVYEQYF